One and the same sample provided the 20 T cell receptor beta chains below, sequenced in a study of a mutant IDH1 vaccine in newly diagnosed glioma. Their specific antigens are unknown. The time point here: week 23, last vaccination. Vaccination used 300 ug of mutant IDH1 20-mer peptide per dose, with topical imiquimod. The data were produced by immunoSEQ multiplex PCR, yet TCRdb's version contains in-frame clones alone and is incomplete. The sample shows tens of thousands of clones, roughly four fifths of them seen only once. The specimen was PBMCs, collected from a glioma patient whose treatment included an IDH1 peptide vaccine. The receptor set was obtained from a man aged 30-40 years with glioma.

The chain combines TRBV11-2 with TRBJ2-7; TRBD1 is a possible D gene (5 bases). Germline assignment: CDR1 SGHAT and CDR2 FQNNGV. Trimming removed 5 bases from V and 6 bases from J, with 17 bases in between. This CDR3 spans 14 amino acids. The CDR3 sequence is CASSIGSQGGEQYF. As DNA, the CDR3 is TGTGCCAGCAGCATCGGGTCCCAGGGTGGCGAGCAGTACTTC.

The rearrangement uses TRBV7-9 and TRBJ1-2; 7 bases fit TRBD1. There are 14 residues in the CDR3. Trimming at V came to 3 bases and at J to 1 base, leaving 2 bases not matched to a gene. CDR1 is SEHNR, CDR2 FQNEAQ, per germline (reference sequence). The CDR3 DNA follows: TGTGCCAGCAGCTTGGGACAGTTTAACTATGGCTACACCTTC. This encodes CASSLGQFNYGYTF.

This chain joins TRBV5-4 and TRBJ2-7, with 8 bases that match TRBD1. CDR3 length equals 16 residues. J was trimmed by 2 bases and V by 5 bases; bases with no gene match: 12. Germline lookup yields CDR1 SGHNT and CDR2 YYREEE (reference sequence). The CDR3 loop is CASSFGGRGQTYEQYF. CDR3 DNA sequence: TGTGCCAGCAGTTTTGGGGGCAGGGGGCAAACCTACGAGCAGTACTTC.

This clone occurred once. The CDR3 DNA reads as TGCGCCAGCAGCTTAATAAGAGCCGGGGAGCTGTTTTTT. Protein sequence: CASSLIRAGELFF. This rearrangement joins TRBV5-1 to TRBJ2-2; D is unclear. Germline V gives CDR1 SGHRS, CDR2 YFSETQ. V was shortened by 2 bases and J by 6 bases, with 8 bases between the two germline ends. This CDR3 has 13 residues. The entire variable domain, with the rest obtained from reference TRBV5-1 and TRBJ2-2, is as follows: KAGVTQTPRYLIKTRGQQVTLSCSPISGHRSVSWYQQTPGQGLQFLFEYFSETQRNKGNFPGRFSGRQFSNSRSEMNVSTLELGDSALYLCASSLIRAGELFFGEGSRLTVL.

By its share, this clone is medium-sized (0.01 to 0.1%). This sequence joins TRBV27 and TRBJ2-5; no reliable D call. The CDR3 loop spans 13 amino acids. Looked up from germline, CDR1 is MNHEY and CDR2 is SMNVEV (reference sequence). V dropped 3 bases and J dropped 5 bases, with 10 bases sitting between them. The CDR3: CASSFTAWETQYF. As DNA, the CDR3 is TGTGCCAGCAGTTTCACTGCCTGGGAGACCCAGTACTTC.

This clone was picked up a small number of times. The V call is TRBV5-6, the J call TRBJ1-2, with 7 nucleotides matching TRBD1. Looked up from germline, CDR1 is SGHDT and CDR2 is YYEEEE. Germline trimming cut 3 bases from V and 7 bases from J; bases unmatched to any gene: 9. The CDR3 contains 14 residues. Here the CDR3 reads CASSSPDRFGGYTF. The CDR3 DNA reads as TGTGCCAGCAGCTCTCCGGACAGGTTCGGTGGCTACACCTTC.

The table lists this clone with a count of one. The chain employs TRBV27 and TRBJ2-2; no clear D gene. The CDR3 has 12 amino acids. Per germline, CDR1 MNHEY and CDR2 SMNVEV (reference sequence). Trimming cost V 5 bases and J 6 bases, with 7 bases left between them. The CDR3 DNA sequence: TGTGCCAGCAGTCCGGTGGCCGGGGAGCTGTTTTTT. It is translated as CASSPVAGELFF.

Here the CDR3 reads CASSLFSGSGETQYF. CDR3 DNA sequence: TGCGCCAGCAGCTTATTCAGCGGGAGTGGGGAGACCCAGTACTTC. This sequence joins TRBV5-1 and TRBJ2-5; TRBD2 agrees at 8 bases. Germline lookup yields CDR1 SGHRS and CDR2 YFSETQ. J lost 5 bases, V lost 2 bases, and 8 bases had no gene match. The CDR3 covers 15 residues.

This chain links TRBV30 with TRBJ1-5, with a possible D match to TRBD1 (6 bases). Deletions cut 2 bases from V and 2 bases from J, with 13 bases between. The CDR3 extends over 15 amino acids. The germline gives CDR1 GTSNPN, CDR2 SVGIG (reference sequence). The CDR3 protein is CAWSKGDFGNQPQHF. CDR3 DNA sequence: TGTGCCTGGAGTAAGGGGGATTTTGGCAATCAGCCCCAGCATTTT.

The rearrangement joins TRBV11-2 to TRBJ2-1; the match to TRBD2 covers 11 bases. Trimming removed 5 bases from V and 6 bases from J; junction bases left unmatched: 6. The germline gives CDR1 SGHAT, CDR2 FQNNGV. The CDR3 runs to 15 residues. CDR3 nucleotide sequence: TGTGCCAGCAGCGCCACTAGCGGGAGCTTCAATGAGCAGTTCTTC. It codes for CASSATSGSFNEQFF.

The chain is built from TRBV5-1 and TRBJ2-7; D is unclear. Trimming left V 5 bases short and J 3 bases short, with 12 bases between. This CDR3 is built from 13 residues. Germline CDR1 SGHRS, CDR2 YFSETQ. CDR3 in amino acids: CASSRAENYEQYF. As DNA, the CDR3 is TGCGCCAGCAGTCGGGCGGAGAACTACGAGCAGTACTTC.

The table lists this clone with a few counts. This sequence joins TRBV29-1 and TRBJ1-2; no clear D gene. The germline V gene encodes CDR1 SQVTM and CDR2 ANQGSEA. The CDR3 loop spans 13 amino acids. V lost 8 bases and J lost 1, with 14 bases in between. The CDR3 spells CSIQPTRNYGYTF. As DNA, the CDR3 is TGCAGCATCCAACCAACCCGTAACTATGGCTACACCTTC. Drawing the rest from reference TRBV29-1 and TRBJ1-2, the complete variable domain is SAVISQKPSRDICQRGTSLTIQCQVDSQVTMMFWYRQQPGQSLTLIATANQGSEATYESGFVIDKFPISRPNLTFSTLTVSNMSPEDSSIYLCSIQPTRNYGYTFGSGTRLTVV.

The CDR3 region has the DNA TGTGCCAGCAGCGCCCGCCAACGGAATGAGCAGTTCTTC. Amino acids: CASSARQRNEQFF. This chain connects TRBV9 to TRBJ2-1; no reliable D call. CDR3 length equals 13 residues. Germline-derived CDR1 and CDR2 are SGDLS and YYNGEE. Trimming left V 3 bases short and J 7 bases short, with 11 bases between.

V is TRBV2 and J is TRBJ2-7; 8 nucleotides line up with TRBD2. Per germline, CDR1 SNHLY and CDR2 FYNNEI. The CDR3 length is 16 residues. V lost 3 bases and J lost 2; bases outside the gene matches: 9. The chain's CDR3 is CASSDPGGATTYEQYF. CDR3 in DNA: TGTGCCAGCAGTGACCCGGGGGGGGCGACTACCTACGAGCAGTACTTC.

The chain combines TRBV5-4 with TRBJ1-4; 7 bases match TRBD1. The CDR3 loop spans 13 amino acids. The ends lost 2 bases at V and 8 bases at J; junction bases unmatched: 3. The germline V gene has CDR1 SGHNT and CDR2 YYREEE (reference sequence). CDR3 nucleotide sequence: TGTGCCAGCAGCTTCAGGGGGAGGGAAAAACTGTTTTTT. Its translation: CASSFRGREKLFF.

The chain links TRBV19 to TRBJ2-2, with no clear D. Germline assignment: CDR1 LNHDA and CDR2 SQIVND (reference sequence). CDR3 size: 12 residues. Trimming left V 4 bases short and J 5 bases short, with 5 bases between. As DNA, the CDR3 is TGTGCCAGTAGTACAGGTACCGGGGAGCTGTTTTTT. Encoded protein: CASSTGTGELFF.

This clone was found a few times. The chain is built from TRBV11-2 and TRBJ1-5; D uncertain. This CDR3 has 14 amino acids. V lost 3 bases, J lost 5 bases, and 11 bases lay in between. Germline V CDR1 and CDR2: SGHAT, FQNNGV. The CDR3 region has the DNA TGTGCCAGCAGCTTTTCAACCCCAGATCAGCCCCAGCATTTT. Residues: CASSFSTPDQPQHF.

This clone was recorded only once. The chain is built from TRBV18 and TRBJ2-2; D possibly corresponds to TRBD2 (6 bases). In germline, CDR1 is KGHSH, CDR2 LQKENI. The V and J ends lost 3 bases and 4 bases respectively, with 12 bases between them. This CDR3 has 15 residues. In nucleotides, the CDR3 is TGTGCCAGCTCACCGACCGGGAGTGTCACCGGGGAGCTGTTTTTT. This gives the protein CASSPTGSVTGELFF. The full variable domain, completed using reference TRBV18 and TRBJ2-2, is NAGVMQNPRHLVRRRGQEARLRCSPMKGHSHVYWYRQLPEEGLKFMVYLQKENIIDESGMPKERFSAEFPKEGPSILRIQQVVRGDSAAYFCASSPTGSVTGELFFGEGSRLTVL.

The CDR3 bases are TGCGCCAGCAGCCCTCAGGGATCGGTTTTTCTTAATAGCAATCAGCCCCAGCATTTT. Translated, it gives CASSPQGSVFLNSNQPQHF. V usage is TRBV4-1 and J usage is TRBJ1-5; D is perhaps TRBD1 (5 bases). Germline CDR1 is MGHRA and CDR2 is YSYEKL. The CDR3 is 19 residues long. Trimming removed 4 bases at V and 0 bases at J, with 22 bases between.

The chain is built from TRBV7-2 and TRBJ2-7; possible D gene TRBD1, 5 bases. Trimming took 5 bases from V and 2 from J, leaving 10 bases between them. CDR3 size: 13 residues. The germline V gene has CDR1 SGHTA and CDR2 FQGNSA. The CDR3 nucleotides read TGTGCCAGCAGCACCCAGGGCGCCTACGAGCAGTACTTC. It yields the protein CASSTQGAYEQYF.